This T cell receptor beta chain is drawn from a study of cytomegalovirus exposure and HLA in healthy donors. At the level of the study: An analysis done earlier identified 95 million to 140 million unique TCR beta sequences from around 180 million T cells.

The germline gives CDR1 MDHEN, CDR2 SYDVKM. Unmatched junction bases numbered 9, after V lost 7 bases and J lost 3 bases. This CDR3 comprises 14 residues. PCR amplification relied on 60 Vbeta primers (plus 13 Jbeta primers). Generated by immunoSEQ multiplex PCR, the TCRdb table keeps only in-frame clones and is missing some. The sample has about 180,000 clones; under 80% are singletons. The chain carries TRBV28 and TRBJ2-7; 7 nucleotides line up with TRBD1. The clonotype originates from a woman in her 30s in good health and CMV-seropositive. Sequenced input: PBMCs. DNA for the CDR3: TGTGCCAGCAAGAACAGGGGAAACTACTACGAGCAGTACTTC. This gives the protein CASKNRGNYYEQYF.